This T cell receptor (beta chain) derives from a study of memory CD4+ T cells and cytomegalovirus serostatus. Using immunoSEQ multiplex PCR, the repertoire was profiled, and TCRdb retains in-frame clones only, with some absent. The sample carries some 48,000 clones, roughly 78% recorded once. The CDR3 runs 14 residues. Trimming removed 4 bases at V and 5 bases at J, with 12 bases between. The V gene's germline CDR1 is SEHNR and CDR2 FQNEAQ (reference sequence). Single viable CD3+CD4+CD8-CD45RO+ cells were sorted as the memory CD4+ T cells. The sequence was collected from an adult in good health and CMV-seronegative. This chain joins TRBV7-9 and TRBJ2-1; D might be TRBD1 (5 bases). Sample: memory CD4+ T cells from blood. CDR3 DNA: TGTGCCAGCAGCTCGGACGCAGGGAACAATGAGCAGTTCTTC. Translating gives CASSSDAGNNEQFF.